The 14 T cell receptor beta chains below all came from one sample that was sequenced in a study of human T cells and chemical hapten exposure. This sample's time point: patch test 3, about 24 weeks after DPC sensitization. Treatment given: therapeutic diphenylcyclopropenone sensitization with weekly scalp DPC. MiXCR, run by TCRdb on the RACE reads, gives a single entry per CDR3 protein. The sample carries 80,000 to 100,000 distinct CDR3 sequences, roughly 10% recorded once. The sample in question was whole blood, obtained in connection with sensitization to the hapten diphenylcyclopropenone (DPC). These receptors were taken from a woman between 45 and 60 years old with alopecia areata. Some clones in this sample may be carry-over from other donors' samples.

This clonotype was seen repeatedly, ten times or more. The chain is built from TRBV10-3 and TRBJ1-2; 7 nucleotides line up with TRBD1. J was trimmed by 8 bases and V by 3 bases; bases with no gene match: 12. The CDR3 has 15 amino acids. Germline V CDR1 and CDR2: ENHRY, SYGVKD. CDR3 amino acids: CAISDPRDSLRGYTF. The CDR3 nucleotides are TGTGCCATCAGTGACCCCCGGGACAGCCTTCGGGGCTACACCTTC.

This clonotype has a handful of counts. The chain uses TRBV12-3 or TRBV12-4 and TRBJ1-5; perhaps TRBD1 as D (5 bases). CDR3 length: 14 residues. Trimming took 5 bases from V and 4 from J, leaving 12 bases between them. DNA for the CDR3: TGTGCCAGCAGTCCTAAGGGGCCGAATCAGCCCCAGCATTTT. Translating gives CASSPKGPNQPQHF.

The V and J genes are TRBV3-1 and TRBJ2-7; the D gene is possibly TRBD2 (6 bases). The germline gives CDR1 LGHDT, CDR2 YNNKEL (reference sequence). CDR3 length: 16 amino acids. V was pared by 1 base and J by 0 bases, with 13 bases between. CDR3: CASSQATKRASYEQYF. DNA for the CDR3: TGTGCCAGCAGCCAAGCGACTAAGCGGGCCTCCTACGAGCAGTACTTC.

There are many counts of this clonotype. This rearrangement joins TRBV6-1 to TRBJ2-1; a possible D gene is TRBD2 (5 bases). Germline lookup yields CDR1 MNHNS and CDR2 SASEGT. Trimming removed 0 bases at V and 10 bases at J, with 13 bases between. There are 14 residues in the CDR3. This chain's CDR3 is CASSEAGYRGEQFF. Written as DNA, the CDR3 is TGTGCCAGCAGTGAAGCAGGGTACAGAGGGGAGCAGTTCTTC.

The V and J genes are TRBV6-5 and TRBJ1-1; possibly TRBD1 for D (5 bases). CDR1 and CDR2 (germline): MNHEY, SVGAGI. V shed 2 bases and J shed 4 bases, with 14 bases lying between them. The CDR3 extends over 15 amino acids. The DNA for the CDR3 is TGTGCCAGCAGTTACCAGACAGCCCCACCCACTGAAGCTTTCTTT. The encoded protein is CASSYQTAPPTEAFF.

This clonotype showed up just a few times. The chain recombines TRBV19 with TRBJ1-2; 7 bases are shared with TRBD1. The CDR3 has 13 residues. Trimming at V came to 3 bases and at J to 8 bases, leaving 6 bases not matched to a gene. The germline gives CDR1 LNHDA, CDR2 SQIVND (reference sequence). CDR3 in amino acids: CASSIDRVGGYTF. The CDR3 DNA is TGTGCCAGTAGTATTGACAGGGTAGGCGGCTACACCTTC.

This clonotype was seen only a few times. This CDR3 reads CASSFRRGNQPQHF. In nucleotides, the CDR3 is TGTGCCAGCAGTTTCCGTAGGGGGAATCAGCCCCAGCATTTT. The V and J genes are TRBV6-5 and TRBJ1-5; D might be TRBD1 (6 bases). Looked up from germline, CDR1 is MNHEY and CDR2 is SVGAGI. The V end was cut by 4 bases, the J end by 4 bases, with 11 bases between. CDR3 length equals 14 residues.

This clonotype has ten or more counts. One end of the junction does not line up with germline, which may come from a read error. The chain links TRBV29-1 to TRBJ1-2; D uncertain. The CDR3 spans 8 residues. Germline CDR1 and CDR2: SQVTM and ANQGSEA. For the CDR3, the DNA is TGCAGCGTTGAGGCCGGACTCTTC. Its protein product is CSVEAGLF.

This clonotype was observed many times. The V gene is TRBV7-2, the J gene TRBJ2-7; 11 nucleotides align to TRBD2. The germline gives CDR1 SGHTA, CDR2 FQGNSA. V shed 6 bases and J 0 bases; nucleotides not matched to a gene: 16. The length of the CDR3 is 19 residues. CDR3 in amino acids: CASRRSPAGTSGSSYEQYF. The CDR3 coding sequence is TGTGCCAGCAGACGCTCACCGGCAGGGACTAGCGGCAGCTCCTACGAGCAGTACTTC.

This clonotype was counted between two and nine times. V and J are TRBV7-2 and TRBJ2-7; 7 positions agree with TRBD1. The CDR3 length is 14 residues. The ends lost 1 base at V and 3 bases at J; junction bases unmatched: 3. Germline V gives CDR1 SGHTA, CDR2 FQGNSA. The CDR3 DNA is TGTGCCAGCAGCTTAGACCAGGGGGACTACGAGCAGTACTTC. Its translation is CASSLDQGDYEQYF.

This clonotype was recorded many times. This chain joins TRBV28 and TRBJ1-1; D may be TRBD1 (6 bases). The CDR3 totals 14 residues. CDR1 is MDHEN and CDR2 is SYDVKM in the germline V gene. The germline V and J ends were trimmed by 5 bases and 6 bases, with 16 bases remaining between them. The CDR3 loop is CASSGGPGRAEAFF. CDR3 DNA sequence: TGTGCCAGCAGTGGGGGGCCCGGAAGGGCTGAAGCTTTCTTT.

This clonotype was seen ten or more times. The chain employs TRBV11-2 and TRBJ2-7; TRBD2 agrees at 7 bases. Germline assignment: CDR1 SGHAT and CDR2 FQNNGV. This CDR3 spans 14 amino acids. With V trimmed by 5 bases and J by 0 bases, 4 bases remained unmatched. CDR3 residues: CASSPIAGSYEQYF. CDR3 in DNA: TGTGCCAGCAGCCCTATAGCGGGCTCCTACGAGCAGTACTTC.

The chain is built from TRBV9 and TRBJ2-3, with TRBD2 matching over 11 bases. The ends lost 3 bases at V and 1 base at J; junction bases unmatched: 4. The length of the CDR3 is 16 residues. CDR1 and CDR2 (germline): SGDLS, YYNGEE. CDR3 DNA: TGTGCCAGCAGCGCTCTAGCGGGAGGCGGCACAGATACGCAGTATTTT. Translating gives CASSALAGGGTDTQYF. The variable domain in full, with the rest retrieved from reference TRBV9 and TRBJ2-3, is DSGVTQTPKHLITATGQRVTLRCSPRSGDLSVYWYQQSLDQGLQFLIQYYNGEERAKGNILERFSAQQFPDLHSELNLSSLELGDSALYFCASSALAGGGTDTQYFGPGTRLTVL.

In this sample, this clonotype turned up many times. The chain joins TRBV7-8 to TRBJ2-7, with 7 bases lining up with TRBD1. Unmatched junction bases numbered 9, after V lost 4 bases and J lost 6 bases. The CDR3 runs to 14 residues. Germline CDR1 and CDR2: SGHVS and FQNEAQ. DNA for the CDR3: TGTGCCAGCAGCTCCCAGGGGGTGCTCGGCGAGCAGTACTTC. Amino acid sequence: CASSSQGVLGEQYF.